This TCR beta chain was captured in a study of blood T cells in healthy people across ages. General observations from the study: PBMCs left unsorted prevented a conclusive naive versus antigen-experienced comparison. Donor CMV infection status was unknown, possibly confounding age-related changes in expanded clonotypes.

With a J-beta primer mix and a sample-barcoded 5' primer, a second PCR ran about 7 to 12 cycles. TCRdb redid the calling of the 5' RACE reads with MiXCR, one entry per CDR3 protein. This sample carries roughly 800,000 distinct CDR3 sequences, 58% of them seen once, and the ten largest clones take about 20%. Extractions gave at least 5.5 micrograms of total RNA per sample. The sample holds a few counts of this clonotype. Its specificity is unknown. This sequence originates from a man in his thirties or forties in good health. Sequencing input: blood.

This CDR3 reads CASSLIVALGDTQYF. The DNA of the CDR3 is TGTGCCAGCAGCTTAATAGTAGCTCTTGGGGATACGCAGTATTTT. The rearrangement links TRBV7-2 to TRBJ2-3; D not certain. Per germline, CDR1 SGHTA and CDR2 FQGNSA. The CDR3 has 15 amino acids. The V gene lost 2 bases and the J gene lost 6 bases, with 15 bases spanning the gap.